The 24 T cell receptor beta chains below come from one sample, sequenced in a study of regulatory T cells in long-lasting Graves disease. Described time point: persistent/refractory GD, antithyroid drugs over 5 years with positive TRAb. RNA from PBMCs was the source of the TCR library. Investigators prepared the TCR beta libraries by applying iRepertoire HTBI primers and Arm-PCR of CDR3 regions. TCRdb reprocessed the multiplex PCR reads with MiXCR, giving one entry per CDR3 protein. Of approximately 380,000 distinct CDR3 sequences detected, less than 25% appear once; the ten largest clones hold more than 20%. The input for sequencing was peripheral blood mononuclear cells (PBMCs), taken when the disease was refractory, from a patient treated with antithyroid drugs. The receptors stem from a female donor with Graves disease.

This clonotype was picked up a small number of times. It may be a read error: a sequence one base away is much more abundant. This chain uses TRBV27 with TRBJ1-1; D uncertain. Germline CDR1 MNHEY, CDR2 SMNVEV (reference sequence). The CDR3 sequence is 15 residues long. The CDR3 sequence is CASSLVPVGNTVAFF. The DNA of the CDR3 is TGTGCCAGCAGTTTAGTCCCCGTGGGGAACACTGTAGCTTTCTTT.

The chain recombines TRBV5-1 with TRBJ1-1; no reliable D call. This CDR3 is built from 13 residues. Looked up from germline, CDR1 is SGHRS and CDR2 is YFSETQ. V lost 0 bases and J lost 6, with 9 bases in between. In nucleotides, the CDR3 is TGCGCCAGCAGCTTGGCAAATCAGCCTGAAGCTTTCTTT. Residues: CASSLANQPEAFF.

The J gene is TRBJ2-3, the V gene TRBV18; 7 bases match TRBD2. V lost 0 bases, J lost 1 base, and 4 bases stayed unmatched. CDR3 length equals 16 residues. Germline V gene sequence: CDR1 KGHSH, CDR2 LQKENI. The CDR3, as DNA: TGTGCCAGCTCACCACCCGGGACTACCCGCACAGATACGCAGTATTTT. Protein sequence: CASSPPGTTRTDTQYF. The variable domain in full, completed from reference TRBV18 and TRBJ2-3, reads NAGVMQNPRHLVRRRGQEARLRCSPMKGHSHVYWYRQLPEEGLKFMVYLQKENIIDESGMPKERFSAEFPKEGPSILRIQQVVRGDSAAYFCASSPPGTTRTDTQYFGPGTRLTVL.

This clonotype showed up just a few times. The V gene is TRBV7-9, the J gene TRBJ2-2; D not certain. Germline loops: CDR1 SEHNR, CDR2 FQNEAQ (reference sequence). This CDR3 region has 13 residues. Trimming cost V 5 bases and J 4 bases, with 8 bases left between them. CDR3: CASSPTATGELFF. CDR3 DNA: TGTGCCAGCAGCCCGACGGCCACCGGGGAGCTGTTTTTT.

This clonotype was seen only a few times. Its ends do not fully match the called genes, so a read error is possible. CDR3 coding DNA: TGTGCCAGTAGTATAGGGGGCCAGACTGAAGCTCTCTTT. Translating gives CASSIGGQTEALF. The gene calls are TRBV19 and TRBJ1-1, with D perhaps matching TRBD1 (5 bases). The CDR3 contains 13 residues. Germline V CDR1 and CDR2: LNHDA, SQIVND (reference sequence).

There are many counts of this clonotype. The chain is built from TRBV2 and TRBJ1-2; D gene unclear. Trimming took off 2 bases at V and 2 bases at J, with 0 bases between the two ends. The CDR3 runs 11 residues. Germline CDR1 SNHLY, CDR2 FYNNEI. The CDR3: CASSENYGYTF. CDR3 bases: TGTGCCAGCAGTGAAAACTATGGCTACACCTTC.

This clonotype was picked up many times. CDR3 in amino acids: CASSPLTADMNTEAFF. Written as DNA, the CDR3 is TGTGCCAGCAGCCCCCTGACGGCTGACATGAACACTGAAGCTTTCTTT. The chain employs TRBV6-1 and TRBJ1-1; D gene uncertain. Germline-derived CDR1 and CDR2 are MNHNS and SASEGT. This CDR3 has 16 residues. V was cut by 6 bases and J by 0 bases, with 17 bases left in between.

This chain links TRBV6-2 or TRBV6-3 with TRBJ2-2; either TRBD1 or TRBD2 may supply D (6 bases each). Germline V gene lookup returns CDR1 MNHEY and CDR2 SVGEGT. V was cut by 4 bases and J by 6 bases, with 24 bases left in between. This CDR3 spans 18 amino acids. The CDR3 coding sequence is TGTGCCAGCAGTTGGGGAGGAAGGGGGGAGGCCCACCCCGGGGAGCTGTTTTTT. It encodes CASSWGGRGEAHPGELFF.

This clonotype appeared many times. The V and J genes are TRBV18 and TRBJ1-6, with a weak D call TRBD1 (5 bases). Germline CDR1 and CDR2: KGHSH and LQKENI. The CDR3 is 14 amino acids. Trimming removed 2 bases at V and 7 bases at J, with 9 bases between. The CDR3 region has the DNA TGTGCCAGCTCACCATCCAGGGACAATTCACCCCTCCACTTT. It translates to CASSPSRDNSPLHF.

This clonotype showed up just a few times. J is TRBJ2-7 and V is TRBV27; D is tentatively TRBD1 or TRBD2 (5 bases each). Trimming took 2 bases from V and 3 from J, leaving 11 bases between them. This CDR3 is built from 14 residues. Germline lookup yields CDR1 MNHEY and CDR2 SMNVEV (reference sequence). This chain's CDR3 is CASSLLGTIYEQYF. The CDR3 coding sequence is TGTGCCAGCAGTTTACTCGGGACGATCTACGAGCAGTACTTC.

This clonotype was found many times. The V and J genes are TRBV6-2 or TRBV6-3 and TRBJ2-2; D assignment may be TRBD1 or TRBD2 (5 bases each). V was trimmed by 8 bases and J by 5 bases, leaving 18 bases between them. This CDR3 comprises 15 residues. The germline V gene encodes CDR1 MNHEY and CDR2 SVGEGT. CDR3 DNA sequence: TGTGCCAGCTGTGGCAGGGACCTAAGGACCGGGGAGCTGTTTTTT. As protein: CASCGRDLRTGELFF.

The CDR3 nucleotides are TGTGCCACCAGCAGCGAGACAGGGTTTTGGTATGGCTACACCTTC. Its protein is CATSSETGFWYGYTF. V is TRBV15 and J is TRBJ1-2, with 7 bases fitting TRBD1. Per germline, CDR1 LNHNV and CDR2 YYDKDF (reference sequence). The V gene end was trimmed by 3 bases and the J gene end by 5 bases; junction bases not matched to a gene: 9. There are 15 residues in the CDR3.

Only a few counts were recorded for this clonotype. The CDR3 spells CASSSSASGSGDTQYF. The CDR3 DNA reads as TGTGCCAGCAGTTCAAGCGCTAGCGGGAGTGGAGATACGCAGTATTTT. The gene calls are TRBV28 and TRBJ2-3, with 10 nucleotides matching TRBD2. The CDR3 extends over 16 amino acids. Germline CDR1 reads MDHEN; CDR2 reads SYDVKM. V lost 4 bases to trimming and J lost 5 bases; unmatched junction nucleotides: 9.

The V gene is TRBV4-3, the J gene TRBJ2-5, with 8 bases lining up with TRBD2. Germline-derived CDR1 and CDR2 are LGHNA and YSLEER. The CDR3 covers 13 residues. After removal of 0 bases from V and 9 bases from J, the junction contained 3 bases not matched to a gene. In DNA form, the CDR3 reads TGCGCCAGCAGCCAAGATAGCGGGACCCCCCAGTACTTC. Translation gives CASSQDSGTPQYF.

The V and J genes are TRBV12-3 or TRBV12-4 and TRBJ2-5; D ambiguous. The J call may be faulty, since TRBJ2-1 better matches the DNA end. The CDR3 runs 13 residues. CDR3 nucleotide sequence: TGTGCCAGCACCGAATACGCCGGTGGCGAGCAGTTCTTC. This sequence encodes CASTEYAGGEQFF.

In its sample, this clonotype was seen many times. This chain links TRBV7-2 with TRBJ2-7; D gene uncertain. The germline CDR1 and CDR2 sequences are SGHTA and FQGNSA. V was cut by 1 base and J by 6 bases, with 13 bases left in between. The CDR3 has 14 residues. CDR3 sequence (DNA): TGTGCCAGCAGCTTAGTGCAGGTATCCACCGAGCAGTACTTC. It codes for CASSLVQVSTEQYF.

This clonotype was counted ten times or more. The chain joins TRBV30 to TRBJ2-5; the match to TRBD1 covers 7 bases. After removal of 6 bases from V and 5 bases from J, the junction contained 6 bases not matched to a gene. The CDR3 covers 12 residues. Germline-derived CDR1 and CDR2 are GTSNPN and SVGIG (reference sequence). The CDR3 loop reads CACEGGAETQYF. The CDR3 nucleotides are TGTGCCTGCGAAGGGGGCGCGGAGACCCAGTACTTC. The variable domain in full, with the rest retrieved from reference TRBV30 and TRBJ2-5, is SQTIHQWPATLVQPVGSPLSLECTVEGTSNPNLYWYRQAAGRGLQLLFYSVGIGQISSEVPQNLSASRPQDRQFILSSKKLLLSDSGFYLCACEGGAETQYFGPGTRLLVL.

This clonotype turned up a few times. The chain links TRBV7-2 to TRBJ2-2, with 7 positions matching TRBD2. The CDR3 consists of 16 residues. The V gene's germline CDR1 is SGHTA and CDR2 FQGNSA. Losses at the gene ends were 5 bases for V and 0 bases for J; bases not matched to a gene: 6. The CDR3 sequence is CASSLRTRANTGELFF. The CDR3 DNA is TGTGCCAGCAGCCTACGGACTAGGGCGAACACCGGGGAGCTGTTTTTT.

This clonotype was observed at least ten times. The chain combines TRBV6-5 with TRBJ1-5; 10 positions agree with TRBD1. Germline trimming cut 0 bases from V and 0 bases from J; bases unmatched to any gene: 8. The CDR3 covers 19 residues. Germline assignment: CDR1 MNHEY and CDR2 SVGAGI. CDR3 amino acids: CASSYSKDRGIYSNQPQHF. Written as DNA, the CDR3 is TGTGCCAGCAGTTACTCCAAGGACAGGGGGATCTATAGCAATCAGCCCCAGCATTTT.

The chain combines TRBV18 with TRBJ2-2, with TRBD1 as a possible D gene (5 bases). Per germline, CDR1 KGHSH and CDR2 LQKENI. The V gene lost 2 bases and the J gene lost 4 bases, with 14 bases spanning the gap. The CDR3 totals 16 residues. The CDR3 bases are TGTGCCAGCTCACCAACTGTAGGGGCGAGCACCGGGGAGCTGTTTTTT. This sequence encodes CASSPTVGASTGELFF. Complete variable domain (other parts from reference TRBV18 and TRBJ2-2): NAGVMQNPRHLVRRRGQEARLRCSPMKGHSHVYWYRQLPEEGLKFMVYLQKENIIDESGMPKERFSAEFPKEGPSILRIQQVVRGDSAAYFCASSPTVGASTGELFFGEGSRLTVL.

CDR3 residues: CAITEGPIGVGANVLTF. As DNA, the CDR3 is TGTGCCATCACCGAAGGTCCAATAGGGGTAGGGGCCAACGTCCTGACTTTC. The genes are TRBV10-3 and TRBJ2-6, with D perhaps TRBD1 (5 bases). Germline-derived CDR1 and CDR2 are ENHRY and SYGVKD. With 7 bases removed from V and 4 bases from J, the gap between germline ends came to 20 bases. CDR3 length: 17 residues.

Only a few counts were recorded for this clonotype. The rearrangement links TRBV7-2 to TRBJ2-7; 12 nucleotides align to TRBD2. Germline CDR1 reads SGHTA; CDR2 reads FQGNSA. The CDR3 length is 16 residues. The V segment lost 1 base and the J segment 5 bases; nucleotides outside the gene matches: 6. This CDR3 is CASSLEGTSGLNEQYF. Here the CDR3 DNA reads TGTGCCAGCAGCTTAGAGGGGACTAGCGGGCTTAACGAGCAGTACTTC.

The sample holds many counts of this clonotype. The chain carries TRBV2 and TRBJ2-7; perhaps TRBD2 as D (5 bases). Germline V gene lookup returns CDR1 SNHLY and CDR2 FYNNEI. Trimming stripped 6 bases from V and 3 bases from J, with 12 bases between. The CDR3 is made up of 13 amino acids. CDR3 DNA sequence: TGTGCCAGCAGCTTAGCAGAGGGCTACGAGCAGTACTTC. This gives the protein CASSLAEGYEQYF.

The table lists this clonotype with many counts. The V gene is TRBV12-3 or TRBV12-4, the J gene TRBJ1-5, with D perhaps TRBD1 (6 bases). The CDR3 loop spans 16 amino acids. V was shortened by 1 base and J by 4 bases, with 14 bases between the two germline ends. This CDR3 reads CASSLDGTRVNQPQHF. CDR3 nucleotides: TGTGCCAGCAGTTTAGACGGGACAAGGGTTAATCAGCCCCAGCATTTT.